Sequencing of this TCR beta chain was carried out in a study of shared clonotypes between healthy human individuals. Study-wide context: Each donor's CD4 naive and CD4 memory cells filled three plates apiece, CD8 naive two, and CD8 memory one.

Study results and limitations: Rarefaction indicated that sorted-subset sequencing remained incomplete although depth was large. Naive CD4 clonotype sharing across four donors was around 5%.

CDR3 length: 16 amino acids. Between the trimmed V and J ends, which lost 5 bases and 7 bases, there was a span of 19 bases. The germline V gene encodes CDR1 SGDLS and CDR2 YYNGEE. As concerns this clone: Its target is unknown.

Sorted-subset replicate PCR reactions were performed with around 200 ng DNA, corresponding to 30,000 or so T cell genomes. The assay was immunoSEQ multiplex PCR, and TCRdb's table has in-frame clones only and misses some. The data contain a few hundred thousand clones, about 97% of them singletons. This clonotype was sampled from a woman aged 25 to 39 in good health. Sequences were obtained from naive CD4+ T cells sorted from blood. Subset described: CD45RA+ positively selected. This chain uses TRBV9 with TRBJ1-6; D call uncertain. The CDR3 DNA is TGTGCCAGCAGTCAGGCCTCGGGGATGAGCAATTCACCCCTCCACTTT. It is translated as CASSQASGMSNSPLHF.